Here is one T cell receptor beta chain with its context. Its antigen remains unidentified. The sample is drawn from a study of lymphopenia after photon versus proton radiotherapy. Trimming took off 7 bases at V and 5 bases at J, with 21 bases between the two ends. In germline, CDR1 is SQVTM, CDR2 ANQGSEA. The CDR3 contains 14 residues. Findings and caveats of the study: Survival link was tested only in deceased patients; proton benefit remains a possibility. In patients who died, overall survival fell as post-nadir TCR diversity dropped more. Oligoclonal CD8+ Temra expansion after nadir drove photon patients' diversity drop.

Sequenced by immunoSEQ multiplex PCR; TCRdb stores in-frame clones only, minus some. Counted here are about 26,000 clones, 75% to 90% occurring once; the ten biggest clones make up under 4%. The sequencing used peripheral blood, collected from a patient treated with photon-based radiotherapy. The genes are TRBV29-1 and TRBJ2-7; TRBD2 might be the D (5 bases). This TCR was recovered from a woman aged 45-59 years with pancreatic cancer. CDR3 sequence reads: CSARPRENPDEQYF. CDR3 DNA sequence: TGCAGCGCCCGCCCGAGGGAGAATCCCGACGAGCAGTACTTC.